This entry features one TCR beta chain sequence. This clonotype was counted ten times or more. The antigen it recognizes is unknown. Per-base qualities were not stored, and no clone one base away is much larger. This entry belongs to a study of early T cells in non-severe SARS-CoV-2 infection (dated by TCRdb to the early 2020s). Regarding the complete study: Bulk RNA from unsorted whole blood was used for TCR sequencing, so alpha and beta chains could not be paired.

Set within a cohort of healthcare workers in London, UK, this nested case-control study involved weekly PCR testing of nasopharyngeal swabs along with blood sampling. Between 23 and 31 March 2020, the week of the UK lockdown, healthcare workers were enrolled and then followed up weekly for as long as 16 weeks. The protocol used for the library was 5' RACE. Reads for this sample came from a NextSeq 500. Unique molecular identifiers were attached to individual cDNA molecules in the TCR library protocol so that sequencing error and PCR bias could be corrected. Both TCR alpha and beta chains were sequenced, and tight co-correlation was observed between alpha and beta sequence abundances in each sample. Per the original workflow: Decombinator V4 was used to annotate TCR sequences for V gene, J gene and CDR3. TCRs were defined as expanded if a significant change between any two time points was detected under a Poisson model with p below 0.0001. TCR abundances were normalised to the total number of TCRs sequenced in each sample and reported as counts per million. TRAV1-2 paired with TRAJ12, TRAJ20 or TRAJ33 defined MAIT TCRs, while TRAV10 paired with TRAJ18 defined iNKT TCRs. VDJdb, accessed 1 November 2021, was searched for CMV, EBV and SARS-CoV-2 annotated TCRs, excluding TCRs annotated for multiple antigens. TCRdb reprocessed the public reads (quality trimming at Q25 with fastp, clone calling with MiXCR) and kept in-frame beta chains. Rows matching on CDR3 protein sequence are summarized as one entry with the most common DNA and genes. The V and J calls here are based on TCRdb, not the publication. Across this sample there are fewer than 45,000 distinct CDR3 sequences, with more than 5% seen only once. Clones ranked in the top ten supply about 8% of the sample.

Beyond this particular receptor, the publication reports: VDJdb matching was skewed toward anti-spike CD8 responses and likely underestimated virus-specific expansions, missing private and CD4 specificities.

From its cysteine to its phenylalanine, the CDR3 spans 12 amino acids. Just the 36-base CDR3 DNA is kept, in frame starting at base 1. The germline V gene provides CDR1 LGHNA and CDR2 YNFKEQ. Between the V and J ends, shortened by 0 bases and 6 bases respectively, the junction contains 3 bases. Rearrangement joined TRBV4-2 to TRBJ2-1; the D gene is not confidently resolved. Material for sequencing was whole blood. This clonotype was sampled from an adult who was a healthcare worker with PCR-confirmed SARS-CoV-2 infection or an uninfected control (not recorded which). The CDR3 reads as follows: CASSQETNEQFF. The nucleotide sequence is given as TGTGCCAGCAGCCAAGAAACCAATGAGCAGTTCTTC.